These 17 T cell receptor beta chains were sequenced from one sample in a study of control samples from healthy donors and cancer patients. Sequencing was performed with immunoSEQ multiplex PCR; in TCRdb, only in-frame clones are kept and a portion is missing. The top ten clones hold roughly 1.1% of a sample with more than 50,000 clones, roughly 95% of them seen once. The specimen sequenced was blood. The receptors come from a woman aged 18-29 years in good health.

This clone was found once. The rearrangement links TRBV18 to TRBJ2-5; maybe TRBD2 (6 bases). V was trimmed by 6 bases and J by 2 bases, leaving 10 bases between them. The V gene's germline CDR1 is KGHSH and CDR2 LQKENI. There are 13 residues in the CDR3. The CDR3 DNA reads as TGTGCCAGCTCCCCCGGGGGACAAGAGACCCAGTACTTC. Residues: CASSPGGQETQYF.

The chain uses TRBV27 and TRBJ2-5; 8 nucleotides align to TRBD2. The junction had 13 bases not matched to a gene; V was cut back by 1 base and J by 3 bases. This CDR3 is 18 amino acids long. Looked up from germline, CDR1 is MNHEY and CDR2 is SMNVEV (reference sequence). The DNA of the CDR3 is TGTGCCAGCAGTTTATTCGGTAGCGGGGCCACCCACGAAGAGACCCAGTACTTC. Protein product: CASSLFGSGATHEETQYF.

This clone appeared once. The V gene is TRBV28, the J gene TRBJ2-3, with D possibly being TRBD1 (6 bases). The CDR3 is made up of 13 amino acids. Germline CDR1 and CDR2: MDHEN and SYDVKM. CDR3 coding DNA: TGTGCTAGCGCCAGGGGTGGCGCAGATACGCAGTATTTT. It encodes CASARGGADTQYF.

J is TRBJ1-1 and V is TRBV15; D unclear. The CDR3 sequence is 17 residues long. Per the germline V gene, CDR1 is LNHNV and CDR2 is YYDKDF (reference sequence). V lost 1 base to trimming and J lost 4 bases, with 19 bases between them. The CDR3, as DNA: TGTGCCACCAGCAGAGTGGCGAACCCTAAGAGCATCACTGAAGCTTTCTTT. It yields the protein CATSRVANPKSITEAFF. Using reference TRBV15 and TRBJ1-1 for the parts outside the CDR3, the full variable domain is DAMVIQNPRYQVTQFGKPVTLSCSQTLNHNVMYWYQQKSSQAPKLLFHYYDKDFNNEADTPDNFQSRRPNTSFCFLDIRSPGLGDTAMYLCATSRVANPKSITEAFFGQGTRLTVV.

This chain connects TRBV29-1 to TRBJ1-2; D call uncertain. V was cut by 3 bases and J by 3 bases, with 14 bases left in between. The CDR3 has 14 residues. Germline values: CDR1 SQVTM, CDR2 ANQGSEA. DNA of the CDR3: TGCAGCGTTGATACGGCTCAATATCACTATGGCTACACCTTC. It translates to CSVDTAQYHYGYTF.

The rearrangement links TRBV6-6 to TRBJ1-1; a weak D match, TRBD1 (6 bases). Trimming removed 6 bases from V and 6 bases from J, with 17 bases in between. The germline V gene has CDR1 MNHNY and CDR2 SVGAGI (reference sequence). This CDR3 region has 14 residues. CDR3 amino acids: CASSLAGGGPEAFF. CDR3 bases: TGTGCCAGCAGCCTGGCGGGAGGGGGACCTGAAGCTTTCTTT.

This clone has just one count. The chain uses TRBV4-2 and TRBJ2-1; 8 bases are a match to TRBD2. Trimming at V came to 1 base and at J to 7 bases, leaving 6 bases not matched to a gene. Germline CDR1 reads LGHNA; CDR2 reads YNFKEQ. This CDR3 contains 15 residues. The CDR3 reads CASSQVDGGANEQFF. CDR3 nucleotide sequence: TGTGCCAGCAGCCAAGTTGACGGGGGGGCAAATGAGCAGTTCTTC.

V is TRBV4-2 and J is TRBJ2-3; D perhaps matches TRBD1 (5 bases). From germline, CDR1 is LGHNA and CDR2 YNFKEQ. V was clipped by 0 bases and J by 2 bases, with 9 bases between them. The CDR3 spans 15 residues. For the CDR3, the DNA is TGTGCCAGCAGCCAAGAAGGGGATCCCACAGATACGCAGTATTTT. Protein sequence: CASSQEGDPTDTQYF.

J is TRBJ2-3 and V is TRBV6-5, with D tentatively TRBD2 (5 bases). Trimming cost V 4 bases and J 1 base, with 12 bases left between them. Germline CDR1 and CDR2: MNHEY and SVGAGI. This CDR3 spans 15 amino acids. CDR3 in amino acids: CASSSSGWGTDTQYF. DNA for the CDR3: TGTGCCAGCAGTTCCTCGGGGTGGGGCACAGATACGCAGTATTTT.

This chain uses TRBV12-3 or TRBV12-4 with TRBJ1-2, with D tentatively TRBD1 (5 bases). V was shortened by 2 bases and J by 5 bases, with 9 bases between the two germline ends. The CDR3 totals 13 residues. CDR3 bases: TGTGCCAGCAGTTTATGGGGGACTTATGGCTACACCTTC. Its protein product is CASSLWGTYGYTF.

This clone came up once. V gene TRBV7-9 combines with J gene TRBJ1-1, with D possibly TRBD1 on 5 matching bases. The CDR3 is 13 amino acids. V lost 3 bases to trimming and J lost 2 bases, with 7 bases between them. Per the germline V gene, CDR1 is SEHNR and CDR2 is FQNEAQ (reference sequence). This CDR3 reads CASSFRTNTEAFF. For the CDR3, the DNA is TGTGCCAGCAGCTTTCGGACAAACACTGAAGCTTTCTTT.

The chain uses TRBV7-2 and TRBJ2-1, with TRBD2 matching 8 bases. The ends lost 2 bases at V and 4 bases at J; junction bases unmatched: 4. Germline V gene sequence: CDR1 SGHTA, CDR2 FQGNSA. The CDR3 sequence is 15 residues long. The CDR3 here is CASSLSGGGYNEQFF. CDR3 DNA sequence: TGTGCCAGCAGCTTAAGCGGGGGCGGGTACAATGAGCAGTTCTTC.

The rearrangement links TRBV19 to TRBJ1-5; D might be TRBD1 (6 bases). This CDR3 is 15 amino acids long. The V gene's germline CDR1 is LNHDA and CDR2 SQIVND (reference sequence). Trimming cost V 1 base and J 8 bases, with 15 bases left between them. CDR3 bases: TGTGCCAGTAGTATAGGCGGCAGGGGTAGAGAGCCCCAGCATTTT. Encoded protein: CASSIGGRGREPQHF.

The chain combines TRBV28 with TRBJ1-1; unclear D gene. The germline V gene encodes CDR1 MDHEN and CDR2 SYDVKM. The germline V and J ends were trimmed by 3 bases and 0 bases, with 8 bases remaining between them. This CDR3 has 14 amino acids. CDR3 loop: CASSLLRLNTEAFF. DNA for the CDR3: TGTGCCAGCAGTTTGTTACGGCTGAACACTGAAGCTTTCTTT.

This chain joins TRBV7-9 and TRBJ2-2, with TRBD1 matching over 11 bases. With V trimmed by 5 bases and J by 4 bases, 12 bases remained unmatched. The CDR3 has 18 residues. The germline V gene has CDR1 SEHNR and CDR2 FQNEAQ (reference sequence). CDR3 nucleotides: TGTGCCAGCAGCCCGACGCCGGGACAGGGGGGAGGCACCGGGGAGCTGTTTTTT. It specifies CASSPTPGQGGGTGELFF.

This clone was observed a few times. The chain joins TRBV6-2 or TRBV6-3 to TRBJ2-2; D gene uncertain. From germline, CDR1 is MNHEY and CDR2 SVGEGT. The CDR3 covers 14 residues. Trimming shortened V by 2 bases and J by 2 bases, and 6 bases separated the two germline ends. CDR3 sequence reads: CASSYDSNTGELFF. The CDR3 DNA follows: TGTGCCAGCAGTTACGACTCTAACACCGGGGAGCTGTTTTTT.

The rearrangement uses TRBV5-1 and TRBJ1-1; D is undetermined. V was clipped by 2 bases and J by 4 bases, with 15 bases between them. The germline CDR1 and CDR2 sequences are SGHRS and YFSETQ. The CDR3 covers 15 residues. CDR3 sequence: CASSFFYGEGTEAFF. The CDR3 DNA reads as TGCGCCAGCAGCTTCTTCTATGGGGAAGGCACTGAAGCTTTCTTT.